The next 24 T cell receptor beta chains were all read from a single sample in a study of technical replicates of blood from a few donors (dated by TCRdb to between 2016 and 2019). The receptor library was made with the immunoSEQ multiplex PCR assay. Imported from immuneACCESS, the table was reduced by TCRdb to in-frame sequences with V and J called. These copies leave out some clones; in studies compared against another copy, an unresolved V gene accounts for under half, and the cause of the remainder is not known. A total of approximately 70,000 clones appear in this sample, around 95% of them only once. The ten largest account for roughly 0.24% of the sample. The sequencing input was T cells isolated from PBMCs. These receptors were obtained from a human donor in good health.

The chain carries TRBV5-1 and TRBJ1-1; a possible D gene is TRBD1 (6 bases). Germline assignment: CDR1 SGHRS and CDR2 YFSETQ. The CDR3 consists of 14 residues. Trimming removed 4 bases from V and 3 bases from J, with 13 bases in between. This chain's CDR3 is CASSLRDTHTEAFF. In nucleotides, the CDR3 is TGCGCCAGCAGCCTCCGGGACACCCACACTGAAGCTTTCTTT.

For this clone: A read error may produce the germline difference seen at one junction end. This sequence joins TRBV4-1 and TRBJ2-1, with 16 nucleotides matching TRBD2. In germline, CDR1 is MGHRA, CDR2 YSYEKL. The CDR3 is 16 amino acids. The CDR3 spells CASSQGPGTSGGGRVF. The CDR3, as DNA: TGCGCCAGCAGCCAAGGTCCCGGGACTAGCGGGGGGGGCCGGGTCTTC.

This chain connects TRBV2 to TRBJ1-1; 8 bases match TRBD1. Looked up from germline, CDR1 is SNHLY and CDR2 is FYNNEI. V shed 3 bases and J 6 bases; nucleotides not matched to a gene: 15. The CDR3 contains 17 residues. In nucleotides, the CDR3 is TGTGCCAGCAGTGAGAACGGATTGACAGGGGCGATCGCTGAAGCTTTCTTT. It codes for CASSENGLTGAIAEAFF. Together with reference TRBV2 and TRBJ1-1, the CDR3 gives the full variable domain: EPEVTQTPSHQVTQMGQEVILRCVPISNHLYFYWYRQILGQKVEFLVSFYNNEISEKSEIFDDQFSVERPDGSNFTLKIRSTKLEDSAMYFCASSENGLTGAIAEAFFGQGTRLTVV.

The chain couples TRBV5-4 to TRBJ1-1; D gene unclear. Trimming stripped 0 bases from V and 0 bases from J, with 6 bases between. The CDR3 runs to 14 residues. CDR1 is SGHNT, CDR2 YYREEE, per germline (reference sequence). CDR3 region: CASSLGSVNTEAFF. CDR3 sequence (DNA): TGTGCCAGCAGCTTGGGGTCGGTGAACACTGAAGCTTTCTTT.

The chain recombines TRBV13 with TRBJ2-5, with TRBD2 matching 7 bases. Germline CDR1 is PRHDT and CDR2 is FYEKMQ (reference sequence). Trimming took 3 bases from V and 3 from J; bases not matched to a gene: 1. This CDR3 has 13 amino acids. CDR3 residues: CASSLGGEETQYF. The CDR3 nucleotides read TGTGCCAGCAGCTTGGGGGGGGAAGAGACCCAGTACTTC.

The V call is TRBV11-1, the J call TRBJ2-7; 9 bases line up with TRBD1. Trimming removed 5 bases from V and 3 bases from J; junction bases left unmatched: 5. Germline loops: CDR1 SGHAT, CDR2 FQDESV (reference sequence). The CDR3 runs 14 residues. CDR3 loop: CASSGRDRVYEQYF. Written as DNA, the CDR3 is TGTGCCAGCAGCGGTCGGGACAGGGTCTACGAGCAGTACTTC.

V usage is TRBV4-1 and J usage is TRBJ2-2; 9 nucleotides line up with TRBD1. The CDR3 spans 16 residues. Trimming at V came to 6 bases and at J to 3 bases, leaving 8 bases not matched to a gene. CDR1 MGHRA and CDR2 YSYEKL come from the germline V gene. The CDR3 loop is CASRVTGGLDTGELFF. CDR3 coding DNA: TGCGCCAGCAGGGTAACAGGGGGCTTGGACACCGGGGAGCTGTTTTTT.

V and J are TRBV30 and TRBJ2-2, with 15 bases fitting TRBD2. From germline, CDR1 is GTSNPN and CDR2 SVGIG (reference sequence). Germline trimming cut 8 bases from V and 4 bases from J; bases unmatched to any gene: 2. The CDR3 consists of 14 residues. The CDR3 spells CAVGLAGGTGELFF. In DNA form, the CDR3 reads TGTGCCGTGGGACTAGCGGGGGGCACCGGGGAGCTGTTTTTT.

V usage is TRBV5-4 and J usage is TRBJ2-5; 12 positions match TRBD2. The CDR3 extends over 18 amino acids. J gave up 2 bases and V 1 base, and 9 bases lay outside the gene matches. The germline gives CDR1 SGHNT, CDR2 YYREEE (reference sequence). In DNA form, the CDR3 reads TGTGCCAGCAGCTTGTCCTCCTATCTAGCGGGGGGGCAAGAGACCCAGTACTTC. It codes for CASSLSSYLAGGQETQYF.

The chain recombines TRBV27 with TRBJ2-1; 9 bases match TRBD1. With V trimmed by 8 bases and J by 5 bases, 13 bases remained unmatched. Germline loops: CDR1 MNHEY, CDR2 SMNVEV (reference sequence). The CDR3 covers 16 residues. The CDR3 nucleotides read TGTGCCAGCGGTGACAGGGGGTGGGGCCGAGACAATGAGCAGTTCTTC. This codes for CASGDRGWGRDNEQFF.

For the CDR3, the DNA is TGTGCCAGCAGTACTACAGGGTTAGGAAAACTGTTTTTT. It specifies CASSTTGLGKLFF. The chain recombines TRBV27 with TRBJ1-4, with D tentatively TRBD1 (6 bases). The CDR3 is 13 residues long. V gave up 5 bases and J gave up 10 bases, with 14 bases separating them. Germline lookup yields CDR1 MNHEY and CDR2 SMNVEV (reference sequence).

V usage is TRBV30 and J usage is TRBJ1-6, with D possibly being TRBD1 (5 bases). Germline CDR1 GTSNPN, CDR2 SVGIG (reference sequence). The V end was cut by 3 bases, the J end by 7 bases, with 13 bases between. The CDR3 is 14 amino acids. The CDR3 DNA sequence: TGTGCCTGGAGCGGGGGACTCGTAAATTCACCCCTCCACTTT. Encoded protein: CAWSGGLVNSPLHF.

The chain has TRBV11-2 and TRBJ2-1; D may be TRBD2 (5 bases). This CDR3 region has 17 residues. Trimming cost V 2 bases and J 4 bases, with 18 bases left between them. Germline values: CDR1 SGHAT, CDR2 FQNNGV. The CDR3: CASSLILRASVYNEQFF. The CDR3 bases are TGTGCCAGCAGCTTAATCTTGAGGGCCTCTGTTTACAATGAGCAGTTCTTC.

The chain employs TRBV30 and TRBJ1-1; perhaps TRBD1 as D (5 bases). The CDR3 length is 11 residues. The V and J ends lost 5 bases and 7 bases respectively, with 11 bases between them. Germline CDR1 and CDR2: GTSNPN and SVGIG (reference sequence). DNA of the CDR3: TGTGCCTGGTTGGGGCTGGGTGAAGCTTTCTTT. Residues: CAWLGLGEAFF.

The CDR3 sequence: CASSPDRGSITEAFF. CDR3 sequence (DNA): TGTGCCAGCAGCCCGGACAGGGGATCGATCACTGAAGCTTTCTTT. This sequence joins TRBV6-5 and TRBJ1-1; 9 positions match TRBD1. Germline assignment: CDR1 MNHEY and CDR2 SVGAGI. This CDR3 spans 15 amino acids. J gave up 4 bases and V 6 bases, and 9 bases lay outside the gene matches.

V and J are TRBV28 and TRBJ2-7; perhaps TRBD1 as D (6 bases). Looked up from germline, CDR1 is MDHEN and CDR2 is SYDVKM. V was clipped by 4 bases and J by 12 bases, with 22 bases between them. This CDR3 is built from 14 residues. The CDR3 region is CASSSTPVRTDPYF. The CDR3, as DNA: TGTGCCAGCAGTTCGACGCCCGTTAGGACAGATCCGTACTTC.

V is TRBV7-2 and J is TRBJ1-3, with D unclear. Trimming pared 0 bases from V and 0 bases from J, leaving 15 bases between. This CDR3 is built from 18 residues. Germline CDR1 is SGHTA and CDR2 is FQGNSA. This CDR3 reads CASSLAEAFATSGNTIYF. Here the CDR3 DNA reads TGTGCCAGCAGCTTAGCGGAGGCGTTCGCTACCTCTGGAAACACCATATATTTT.

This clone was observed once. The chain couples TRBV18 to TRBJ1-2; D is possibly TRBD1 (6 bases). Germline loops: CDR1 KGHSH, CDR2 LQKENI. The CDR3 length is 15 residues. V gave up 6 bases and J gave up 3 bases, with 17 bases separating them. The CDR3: CASSTPGEGDYGYTF. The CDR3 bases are TGTGCCAGCTCTACCCCCGGGGAGGGGGACTATGGCTACACCTTC.

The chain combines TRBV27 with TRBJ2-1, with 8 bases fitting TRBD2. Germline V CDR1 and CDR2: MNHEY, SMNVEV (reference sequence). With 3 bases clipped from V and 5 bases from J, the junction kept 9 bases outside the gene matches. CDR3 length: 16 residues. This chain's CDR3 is CASSLVRAGGDNEQFF. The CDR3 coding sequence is TGTGCCAGCAGTTTGGTACGCGCGGGAGGCGACAATGAGCAGTTCTTC.

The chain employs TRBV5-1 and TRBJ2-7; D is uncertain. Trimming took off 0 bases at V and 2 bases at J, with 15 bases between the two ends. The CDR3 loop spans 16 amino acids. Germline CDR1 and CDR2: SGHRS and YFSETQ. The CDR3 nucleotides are TGCGCCAGCAGCTTGGAGCCTAATAAATCGGCCTACGAGCAGTACTTC. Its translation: CASSLEPNKSAYEQYF. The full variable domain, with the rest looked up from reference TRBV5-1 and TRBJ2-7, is KAGVTQTPRYLIKTRGQQVTLSCSPISGHRSVSWYQQTPGQGLQFLFEYFSETQRNKGNFPGRFSGRQFSNSRSEMNVSTLELGDSALYLCASSLEPNKSAYEQYFGPGTRLTVT.

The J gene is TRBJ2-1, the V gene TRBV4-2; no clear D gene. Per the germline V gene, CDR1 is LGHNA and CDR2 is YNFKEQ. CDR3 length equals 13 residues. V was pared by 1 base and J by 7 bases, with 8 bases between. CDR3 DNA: TGTGCCAGCAGCCAAGCTTCAGAAAATGAGCAGTTCTTC. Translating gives CASSQASENEQFF.

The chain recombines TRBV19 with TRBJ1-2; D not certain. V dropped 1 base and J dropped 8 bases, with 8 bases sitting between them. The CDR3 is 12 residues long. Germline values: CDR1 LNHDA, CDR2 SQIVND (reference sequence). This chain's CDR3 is CASSIGQRGYTF. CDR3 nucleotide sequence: TGTGCCAGTAGTATAGGGCAGAGGGGCTACACCTTC.

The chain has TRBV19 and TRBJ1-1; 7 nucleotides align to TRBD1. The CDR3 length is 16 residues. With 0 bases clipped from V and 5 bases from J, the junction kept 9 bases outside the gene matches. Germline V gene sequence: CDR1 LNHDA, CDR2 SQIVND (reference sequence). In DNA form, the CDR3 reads TGTGCCAGTAGTATAGAGGGCCACAGGGGCATTACTGAAGCTTTCTTT. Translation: CASSIEGHRGITEAFF.

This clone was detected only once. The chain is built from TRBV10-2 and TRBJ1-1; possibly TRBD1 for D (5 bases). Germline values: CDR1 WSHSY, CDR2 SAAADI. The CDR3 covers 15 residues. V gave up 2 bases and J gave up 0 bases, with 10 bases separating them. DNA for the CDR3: TGCGCCAGCAGTGAGGGGGCAACTATGAACACTGAAGCTTTCTTT. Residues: CASSEGATMNTEAFF.